These 22 T cell receptor beta chains came from one sample sequenced in a study of shared clonotypes between healthy human individuals. Measured with immunoSEQ multiplex PCR; TCRdb has only the in-frame clones, and not every one. The table lists roughly 810,000 clones, 96% of them singletons. Naive CD8 isolation took CD45RO-negative cells positively selected for CCR7 and excluded terminally differentiated effector memory CD45RA+ cells. Sequenced sample: naive CD8+ T cells sorted from blood. Source of these receptors: a man younger than 40 in good health.

V gene TRBV6-1 combines with J gene TRBJ1-1; D possibly corresponds to TRBD1 (6 bases). The V end lost 3 bases, the J end lost 0 bases, and 14 bases lay between the germline ends. Germline CDR1 and CDR2: MNHNS and SASEGT. This CDR3 is 16 amino acids long. CDR3 DNA: TGTGCCAGCAGTGATGGCAGGGACACAATGAACACTGAAGCTTTCTTT. Translated, it gives CASSDGRDTMNTEAFF.

Of note for this clone: This CDR3 is also generated by other DNA sequences in the sample. The V gene is TRBV7-9, the J gene TRBJ1-2; D is ambiguous. The ends were cut back, 1 base at V and 1 base at J, with 7 bases in the middle. Germline CDR1 and CDR2: SEHNR and FQNEAQ (reference sequence). The CDR3 consists of 14 residues. The CDR3 bases are TGTGCCAGCAGCTTAGGAGGCCTTAACTATGGCTACACCTTC. This translates into CASSLGGLNYGYTF. Full variable domain (outside the CDR3, taken from reference TRBV7-9 and TRBJ1-2): DTGVSQNPRHKITKRGQNVTFRCDPISEHNRLYWYRQTLGQGPEFLTYFQNEAQLEKSRLLSDRFSAERPKGSFSTLEIQRTEQGDSAMYLCASSLGGLNYGYTFGSGTRLTVV.

The CDR3 reads CASSLLGGNEKLFF. The CDR3 DNA follows: TGTGCCAGCAGTTTACTAGGGGGTAATGAAAAACTGTTTTTT. The rearrangement uses TRBV27 and TRBJ1-4; TRBD1 might be the D (6 bases). Germline loops: CDR1 MNHEY, CDR2 SMNVEV (reference sequence). The CDR3 has 14 residues. Trimming removed 2 bases at V and 4 bases at J, with 8 bases between.

This clone was observed once. The chain employs TRBV7-7 and TRBJ2-2, with 14 nucleotides matching TRBD2. There are 18 residues in the CDR3. V was pared by 5 bases and J by 5 bases, with 10 bases of the junction left unmatched. In germline, CDR1 is SSHAT, CDR2 FNYEAQ (reference sequence). CDR3 in amino acids: CASSPGTSGRMGTGELFF. The CDR3 nucleotides are TGTGCCAGCAGCCCGGGGACTAGCGGGAGAATGGGAACCGGGGAGCTGTTTTTT.

The CDR3 reads CASGPTVDEQFF. The CDR3 DNA sequence: TGTGCTAGTGGTCCAACAGTGGATGAGCAGTTCTTC. The chain recombines TRBV12-5 with TRBJ2-1; D not resolved. This CDR3 is built from 12 residues. CDR1 LGHNT and CDR2 FRNRAP come from the germline V gene. V lost 5 bases to trimming and J lost 8 bases, with 10 bases between them.

The rearrangement uses TRBV5-8 and TRBJ2-7; 7 bases map to TRBD1. The CDR3 covers 13 residues. Looked up from germline, CDR1 is SGHTS and CDR2 is YDEGEE. The trim removed 6 bases at V and 3 bases at J, leaving 6 bases unmatched. In DNA form, the CDR3 reads TGTGCCAGCACCCCCGGGACAGACTACGAGCAGTACTTC. Protein product: CASTPGTDYEQYF.

The chain couples TRBV28 to TRBJ2-1; the D is unclear. Trimming stripped 4 bases from V and 8 bases from J, with 9 bases between. The V gene's germline CDR1 is MDHEN and CDR2 SYDVKM. CDR3 length equals 12 residues. The CDR3 sequence: CASSSISDEQFF. Written as DNA, the CDR3 is TGTGCCAGCAGTTCTATAAGCGATGAGCAGTTCTTC.

V is TRBV5-5 and J is TRBJ2-7; the D is unclear. V was shortened by 4 bases and J by 2 bases, with 19 bases between the two germline ends. CDR3 size: 16 residues. Germline CDR1 and CDR2: SGHKS and YYEKEE (reference sequence). The CDR3 spells CASSGTSGTSPYEQYF. CDR3 coding DNA: TGTGCCAGCAGCGGAACCTCGGGTACGAGTCCCTACGAGCAGTACTTC.

This clone was seen only once. The chain carries TRBV25-1 and TRBJ2-1; D may match TRBD1 or TRBD2 (6 bases each). CDR1 and CDR2 (germline): MGHDK, SYGVNS. The CDR3 extends over 16 amino acids. V was cut by 7 bases and J by 6 bases, with 22 bases left in between. CDR3 nucleotide sequence: TGTGCCAGCATGCGGGGAAAGGGGGGACTGGGCAATGAGCAGTTCTTC. Residues: CASMRGKGGLGNEQFF.

V gene TRBV21-1 combines with J gene TRBJ2-7; TRBD2, the table's D call, lacks a check against the DNA. TRBV21-1 is a listed pseudogene. This CDR3 has 13 residues. This CDR3 is CASSRGTLHEQYF. The CDR3 coding sequence is TGTGCCAGCAGCAGAGGGACTCTCCACGAGCAGTACTTC.

This sequence joins TRBV4-1 and TRBJ2-1; either TRBD1 or TRBD2 may supply D (6 bases each). Germline CDR1 reads MGHRA; CDR2 reads YSYEKL. The germline V and J ends were trimmed by 1 base and 9 bases, with 16 bases remaining between them. The CDR3 contains 15 residues. CDR3 sequence reads: CASSQGDSGAAEQFF. CDR3 bases: TGCGCCAGCAGCCAAGGTGATTCGGGGGCGGCTGAGCAGTTCTTC.

The chain couples TRBV5-1 to TRBJ2-7; D may be TRBD1 (5 bases). V dropped 3 bases and J dropped 4 bases, with 14 bases sitting between them. Germline V gene lookup returns CDR1 SGHRS and CDR2 YFSETQ. This CDR3 contains 14 residues. The CDR3 DNA is TGCGCCAGCAGCTCACAGACAGACGGGTACGAGCAGTACTTC. Amino acid sequence: CASSSQTDGYEQYF.

On this clone itself: At the DNA level, this CDR3 is encoded by other sequences in the same sample as well. CDR3 sequence reads: CASSFGTSSYEQYF. For the CDR3, the DNA is TGTGCCAGCAGCTTTGGGACTAGCTCTTACGAGCAGTACTTC. The V call is TRBV7-6, the J call TRBJ2-7, with TRBD2 identical over 9 bases. The V gene's germline CDR1 is SGHVS and CDR2 FNYEAQ. This CDR3 is 14 amino acids long. V lost 3 bases to trimming and J lost 4 bases; unmatched junction nucleotides: 4.

The chain recombines TRBV15 with TRBJ2-3; D is undetermined. Trimming removed 2 bases from V and 6 bases from J, with 21 bases in between. This CDR3 comprises 17 residues. CDR1 is LNHNV and CDR2 is YYDKDF in the germline V gene (reference sequence). CDR3 in amino acids: CATSRSRTTNHPDTQYF. The DNA for the CDR3 is TGTGCCACCAGCAGATCCCGCACTACCAATCACCCCGATACGCAGTATTTT.

This chain uses TRBV7-2 with TRBJ2-3; D call uncertain. This CDR3 contains 13 residues. Trimming removed 7 bases at V and 2 bases at J, with 10 bases between. Per the germline V gene, CDR1 is SGHTA and CDR2 is FQGNSA. For the CDR3, the DNA is TGTGCCAGCACGAGGATTACCACAGATACGCAGTATTTT. Translation gives CASTRITTDTQYF.

CDR3 protein: CSVETSGSKYNEQFF. In DNA form, the CDR3 reads TGCAGCGTTGAGACTAGCGGGAGTAAGTACAATGAGCAGTTCTTC. The chain couples TRBV29-1 to TRBJ2-1, with TRBD2 identical over 12 bases. Trimming at V came to 3 bases and at J to 4 bases, leaving 4 bases not matched to a gene. The CDR3 has 15 amino acids. Germline values: CDR1 SQVTM, CDR2 ANQGSEA.

This chain links TRBV5-1 with TRBJ2-6, with 10 positions matching TRBD2. CDR1 SGHRS and CDR2 YFSETQ come from the germline V gene. V shed 4 bases and J 2 bases; nucleotides not matched to a gene: 15. This CDR3 has 20 amino acids. Here the CDR3 DNA reads TGCGCCAGCAGCGAGAGTCCAGCGGGAGGGCTTTCAACTGGGGCCAACGTCCTGACTTTC. Translated, it gives CASSESPAGGLSTGANVLTF.

The chain has TRBV13 and TRBJ2-7; 7 nucleotides match TRBD1. Germline-derived CDR1 and CDR2 are PRHDT and FYEKMQ (reference sequence). J was trimmed by 3 bases and V by 10 bases; bases with no gene match: 6. The CDR3 has 12 residues. CDR3 amino acids: CATGQVIYEQYF. CDR3 nucleotide sequence: TGTGCCACCGGACAGGTAATCTACGAGCAGTACTTC.

This clone has just one count. The chain combines TRBV29-1 with TRBJ2-3; 7 bases match TRBD2. Germline-derived CDR1 and CDR2 are SQVTM and ANQGSEA. Trimming at V came to 3 bases and at J to 4 bases, leaving 10 bases not matched to a gene. This CDR3 contains 15 residues. The CDR3 nucleotides read TGCAGCGTTGAGGGGTTCGGCGGGAGCGCAGATACGCAGTATTTT. This encodes CSVEGFGGSADTQYF.

V gene TRBV5-8 combines with J gene TRBJ2-7, with D perhaps matching TRBD2 (6 bases). V lost 3 bases to trimming and J lost 0 bases, with 16 bases between them. The CDR3 has 16 residues. Germline CDR1 and CDR2: SGHTS and YDEGEE. The CDR3 here is CASSYYSGTLSYEQYF. The DNA of the CDR3 is TGTGCCAGCAGCTATTATAGCGGAACACTCTCCTACGAGCAGTACTTC.

This clone has a single count. The gene calls are TRBV7-9 and TRBJ1-1; D is uncertain. CDR3 length: 12 residues. Germline loops: CDR1 SEHNR, CDR2 FQNEAQ (reference sequence). Between the trimmed V and J ends, which lost 1 base and 7 bases, there was a span of 7 bases. This CDR3 is CASSLDVVEAFF. The CDR3 bases are TGTGCCAGCAGCTTAGATGTCGTTGAAGCTTTCTTT.

The chain links TRBV4-1 to TRBJ2-1; the D gene is possibly TRBD2 (6 bases). Trimming stripped 2 bases from V and 4 bases from J, with 9 bases between. Germline V lookup: CDR1 MGHRA, CDR2 YSYEKL. This CDR3 region has 14 residues. In DNA form, the CDR3 reads TGCGCCAGCAGCCAATCGCTAGCGTACAATGAGCAGTTCTTC. This translates into CASSQSLAYNEQFF.